These T cell receptor beta chains were read from a single sample in a study of T-cell memory formation after mild COVID-19. TCRdb itself ran the 5' RACE reads through MiXCR, one entry per CDR3 protein. This sample yields almost 550,000 distinct CDR3 sequences, of which over 20% are seen a single time; 9.5% to 15% belongs to the top ten. The sample comprised PBMCs or a T cell subset sorted from them (not recorded which). These receptors all come from an adult woman who had mild COVID-19 (a few samples of this study predate the infection). Cell type and time point are not known. CDR3s include the opening cysteine and the closing phenylalanine or tryptophan. A D gene is named only where the DNA matches it firmly. Clone size is shown for a subset of rows, as once, few, many or a class of expanded clone.

v_call: TRBV12-3/TRBV12-4; d_call: TRBD1; j_call: TRBJ2-2; clone_size: few; cdr3_aa: CASSLQGAYTGELFF; cdr3_nt: TGTGCCAGCAGTTTACAGGGGGCGTACACCGGGGAGCTGTTTTTT
v_call: TRBV9; d_call: TRBD2; j_call: TRBJ2-5; clone_size: once; cdr3_aa: CASSVGERGGRETQYF; cdr3_nt: TGTGCCAGCAGCGTAGGGGAGCGGGGGGGCCGGGAGACCCAGTACTTC
v_call: TRBV12-3/TRBV12-4; d_call: .; j_call: TRBJ1-5; clone_size: .; cdr3_aa: CASQGMSHQPQHF; cdr3_nt: TGTGCCAGCCAAGGCATGTCCCATCAGCCCCAGCATTTT
v_call: TRBV6-5; d_call: .; j_call: TRBJ1-2; clone_size: .; cdr3_aa: CASSYRAGYGYTF; cdr3_nt: TGTGCCAGCAGTTACAGGGCAGGCTATGGCTACACCTTC
v_call: TRBV20-1; d_call: .; j_call: TRBJ1-1; clone_size: .; cdr3_aa: CSATKNTEAFF; cdr3_nt: TGCAGTGCTACAAAAAACACTGAAGCTTTCTTT
v_call: TRBV7-3; d_call: .; j_call: TRBJ2-5; clone_size: .; cdr3_aa: CASSLTQGYQETQYF; cdr3_nt: TGTGCCAGCAGCTTAACCCAGGGTTACCAAGAGACCCAGTACTTC
v_call: TRBV10-3; d_call: .; j_call: TRBJ2-3; clone_size: .; cdr3_aa: CAISGRDISSTDTQYF; cdr3_nt: TGTGCCATCAGTGGTAGGGATATCTCTAGCACAGATACGCAGTATTTT
v_call: TRBV20-1; d_call: .; j_call: TRBJ2-7; clone_size: many; cdr3_aa: CSARGQLDYEQYF; cdr3_nt: TGCAGTGCTAGAGGGCAGCTAGACTACGAGCAGTACTTC
v_call: TRBV24-1; d_call: TRBD2; j_call: TRBJ2-3; clone_size: .; cdr3_aa: CATSEYKLQTSGVTDTQYF; cdr3_nt: TGTGCCACCAGTGAGTATAAACTACAGACTAGCGGAGTCACAGATACGCAGTATTTT
v_call: TRBV5-1; d_call: TRBD2; j_call: TRBJ2-3; clone_size: few; cdr3_aa: CASSSGLAGTYGDTQYF; cdr3_nt: TGCGCCAGCAGCTCGGGACTAGCGGGAACTTACGGAGATACGCAGTATTTT
v_call: TRBV7-6; d_call: .; j_call: TRBJ2-3; clone_size: few; cdr3_aa: CASSPQAISTDTQYF; cdr3_nt: TGTGCCAGCAGCCCACAGGCCATAAGCACAGATACGCAGTATTTT
v_call: TRBV5-1; d_call: TRBD2; j_call: TRBJ2-7; clone_size: many; cdr3_aa: CASIGTTPGSGGYEQYF; cdr3_nt: TGCGCCAGCATCGGGACGACACCCGGTAGCGGGGGATACGAGCAGTACTTC
v_call: TRBV18; d_call: .; j_call: TRBJ2-7; clone_size: .; cdr3_aa: CASSPQGPGSGSEQYF; cdr3_nt: TGTGCCAGCTCACCTCAAGGGCCGGGCTCGGGGAGCGAGCAGTACTTC
v_call: TRBV29-1; d_call: TRBD2; j_call: TRBJ2-7; clone_size: few; cdr3_aa: CSVEVGGLAGEDPYEQYF; cdr3_nt: TGCAGCGTTGAAGTAGGAGGACTAGCGGGAGAGGACCCCTACGAGCAGTACTTC
v_call: TRBV11-3; d_call: .; j_call: TRBJ2-3; clone_size: .; cdr3_aa: CASSPYSGNNEDTQYF; cdr3_nt: TGTGCCAGCAGCCCCTATAGCGGTAATAACGAGGATACGCAGTATTTT
v_call: TRBV15; d_call: .; j_call: TRBJ2-1; clone_size: .; cdr3_aa: CATSRDRRDHDEQFF; cdr3_nt: TGTGCCACCAGCAGAGATCGAAGGGATCACGATGAGCAGTTCTTC
v_call: TRBV5-1; d_call: .; j_call: TRBJ1-1; clone_size: few; cdr3_aa: CASSLTPRGMNTEAFF; cdr3_nt: TGCGCCAGCAGCTTGACTCCCCGCGGTATGAACACTGAAGCTTTCTTT
v_call: TRBV4-3; d_call: .; j_call: TRBJ2-7; clone_size: .; cdr3_aa: CASSQDVGTEQYF; cdr3_nt: TGCGCCAGCAGCCAAGATGTGGGGACCGAGCAGTACTTC
v_call: TRBV7-2; d_call: .; j_call: TRBJ2-1; clone_size: few; cdr3_aa: CASSLRGALSTEQFF; cdr3_nt: TGTGCCAGCAGCTTGAGGGGGGCCTTATCCACTGAGCAGTTCTTC
v_call: TRBV7-8; d_call: .; j_call: TRBJ1-1; clone_size: .; cdr3_aa: CASGRRNTEAFF; cdr3_nt: TGTGCCAGCGGTAGGAGGAACACTGAAGCTTTCTTT
v_call: TRBV11-2; d_call: .; j_call: TRBJ1-5; clone_size: few; cdr3_aa: CASSQGLGWHQPQHF; cdr3_nt: TGTGCCAGCAGCCAGGGATTGGGTTGGCATCAGCCCCAGCATTTT
v_call: TRBV5-1; d_call: .; j_call: TRBJ2-7; clone_size: few; cdr3_aa: CASSLGYKSSYEQYF; cdr3_nt: TGCGCCAGCAGCTTGGGGTACAAGAGCTCCTACGAGCAGTACTTC
v_call: TRBV12-3/TRBV12-4; d_call: .; j_call: TRBJ2-3; clone_size: .; cdr3_aa: CASSPNVGGLPNGDTQYF; cdr3_nt: TGTGCCAGCAGCCCGAACGTCGGGGGGCTCCCGAATGGGGATACGCAGTATTTT
v_call: TRBV6-2/TRBV6-3; d_call: TRBD2; j_call: TRBJ2-1; clone_size: few; cdr3_aa: CASSSTSGSKDEQFF; cdr3_nt: TGTGCCAGCAGTTCGACTAGCGGGAGTAAGGATGAGCAGTTCTTC
v_call: TRBV15; d_call: .; j_call: TRBJ1-5; clone_size: many; cdr3_aa: CATSERRLRGVNQPQHF; cdr3_nt: TGTGCCACCAGCGAGAGGCGGTTGAGGGGCGTCAATCAGCCCCAGCATTTT
v_call: TRBV6-5; d_call: .; j_call: TRBJ2-2; clone_size: few; cdr3_aa: CASSLQGQRGGELFF; cdr3_nt: TGTGCCAGCAGTCTACAGGGACAGCGGGGCGGGGAGCTGTTTTTT
v_call: TRBV5-1; d_call: TRBD1; j_call: TRBJ2-2; clone_size: .; cdr3_aa: CASSLDRGDTGELFF; cdr3_nt: TGCGCCAGCAGCTTGGACAGGGGGGACACCGGGGAGCTGTTTTTT
v_call: TRBV20-1; d_call: .; j_call: TRBJ2-1; clone_size: .; cdr3_aa: CSARDPRDNEQFF; cdr3_nt: TGCAGTGCTAGAGATCCTAGAGACAATGAGCAGTTCTTC
v_call: TRBV10-3; d_call: .; j_call: TRBJ1-6; clone_size: .; cdr3_aa: CAITGLINSPLHF; cdr3_nt: TGTGCCATCACCGGACTGATTAATTCACCCCTCCACTTT
v_call: TRBV2; d_call: TRBD1; j_call: TRBJ2-1; clone_size: few; cdr3_aa: CASSRGGSNEQFF; cdr3_nt: TGTGCCAGCAGCCGAGGGGGCTCGAATGAGCAGTTCTTC
v_call: TRBV11-2; d_call: TRBD1; j_call: TRBJ1-4; clone_size: .; cdr3_aa: CASSVRDRGNEKLFF; cdr3_nt: TGTGCCAGCAGCGTCCGGGACAGGGGCAATGAAAAACTGTTTTTT
v_call: TRBV24-1; d_call: TRBD1; j_call: TRBJ1-2; clone_size: .; cdr3_aa: CATSRGQGASGYTF; cdr3_nt: TGTGCCACCAGTAGGGGACAGGGGGCTTCTGGCTACACCTTC
v_call: TRBV6-2/TRBV6-3; d_call: TRBD2; j_call: TRBJ2-3; clone_size: .; cdr3_aa: CASSPGLAGGPADTQYF; cdr3_nt: TGTGCCAGCAGCCCCGGACTAGCGGGAGGGCCTGCAGATACGCAGTATTTT
v_call: TRBV24-1; d_call: .; j_call: TRBJ2-6; clone_size: .; cdr3_aa: CATSDSTQAPGANVLTF; cdr3_nt: TGTGCCACCAGTGATTCCACACAGGCTCCTGGGGCCAACGTCCTGACTTTC
v_call: TRBV9; d_call: TRBD2; j_call: TRBJ2-4; clone_size: few; cdr3_aa: CASSVPIAGGPNIQYF; cdr3_nt: TGTGCCAGCAGCGTACCAATAGCGGGAGGGCCGAACATTCAGTACTTC